The 5 T cell receptor beta chains presented below share a single source sample, sequenced in a study of T cell repertoires in ileal Crohn's disease. Time point described: inflamed ileum from the surgical specimen. Some clones are missing from TCRdb's copy, which holds only in-frame ones; the method was immunoSEQ multiplex PCR. The sample consists of under 4,000 clones, about 92% of them appearing once. The sequenced sample was ileal tissue. These receptor sequences come from an adult with Crohn's disease.

This chain joins TRBV5-1 and TRBJ2-1, with 9 bases identical to TRBD2. Germline CDR1 reads SGHRS; CDR2 reads YFSETQ. The trim removed 0 bases at V and 4 bases at J, leaving 2 bases unmatched. The length of the CDR3 is 15 residues. The CDR3 spells CASSLGLAGYNEQFF. The CDR3 DNA reads TGCGCCAGCAGCTTGGGTCTAGCGGGGTACAATGAGCAGTTCTTC.

CDR3: CASTYGTGPYEQYF. The CDR3 nucleotides read TGCGCCAGCACCTACGGGACAGGGCCCTACGAGCAGTACTTC. The chain combines TRBV4-1 with TRBJ2-7; 9 bases align to TRBD1. Germline assignment: CDR1 MGHRA and CDR2 YSYEKL. The CDR3 length is 14 residues. Trimming cost V 7 bases and J 2 bases; bases outside gene matches: 6.

The rearrangement links TRBV4-2 to TRBJ2-5; D gene uncertain. The germline V gene encodes CDR1 LGHNA and CDR2 YNFKEQ. The CDR3 is 13 amino acids. Trimming pared 0 bases from V and 4 bases from J, leaving 6 bases between. CDR3 sequence (DNA): TGTGCCAGCAGCCAAGATTTATTAGAGACCCAGTACTTC. Protein sequence: CASSQDLLETQYF.

The chain carries TRBV6-1 and TRBJ2-1; 9 positions agree with TRBD1. Per germline, CDR1 MNHNS and CDR2 SASEGT. With V trimmed by 6 bases and J by 5 bases, 2 bases remained unmatched. This CDR3 is 13 amino acids long. The DNA of the CDR3 is TGTGCCAGCAGCCGGGACAGGGACAATGAGCAGTTCTTC. Translating gives CASSRDRDNEQFF.

In nucleotides, the CDR3 is TGTGCCATCACTCCTGGGGGACAGGGGGCGCCCACCGGGGAGCTGTTTTTT. Its protein product is CAITPGGQGAPTGELFF. V usage is TRBV10-3 and J usage is TRBJ2-2; 12 bases fit TRBD1. The V gene's germline CDR1 is ENHRY and CDR2 SYGVKD. V gave up 7 bases and J gave up 4 bases; unmatched junction bases: 10. The CDR3 runs to 17 residues.